The clone carrying this T cell receptor (beta chain) has a single count. Sequencing was performed with immunoSEQ multiplex PCR; in TCRdb, only in-frame clones are kept and a portion is missing. This table has approximately 150,000 clones, 88% appearing once. The CDR3 has 15 residues. Germline trimming cut 4 bases from V and 4 bases from J; bases unmatched to any gene: 5. CDR1 is MNHEY, CDR2 SVGAGI, per germline. The entry originates in a study of blood T cell repertoires in COVID-19. Study summary: From T cells, B-cell-depleted T cells, or PBMCs came the material, which was cDNA or gDNA.

This clonotype was obtained from a human donor with COVID-19, enrolled during active disease. The donor label of this sample is uncertain. This chain links TRBV6-5 with TRBJ2-7; 12 nucleotides line up with TRBD2. The sequenced sample consisted of peripheral blood. CDR3 loop: CASSSRTSGTYEQYF. DNA for the CDR3: TGTGCCAGCAGTTCAAGGACTAGCGGGACGTACGAGCAGTACTTC.